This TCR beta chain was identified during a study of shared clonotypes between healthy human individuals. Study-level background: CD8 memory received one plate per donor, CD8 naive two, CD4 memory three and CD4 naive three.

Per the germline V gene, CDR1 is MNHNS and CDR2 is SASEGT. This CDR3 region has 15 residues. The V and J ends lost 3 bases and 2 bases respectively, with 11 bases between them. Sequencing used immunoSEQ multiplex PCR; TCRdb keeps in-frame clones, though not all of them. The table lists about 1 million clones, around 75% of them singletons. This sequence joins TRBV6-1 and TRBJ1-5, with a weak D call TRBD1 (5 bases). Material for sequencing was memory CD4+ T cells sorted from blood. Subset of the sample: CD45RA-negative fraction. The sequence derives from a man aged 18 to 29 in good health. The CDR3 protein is CASSEGREGNQPQHF. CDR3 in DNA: TGTGCCAGCAGTGAGGGCAGGGAGGGCAATCAGCCCCAGCATTTT.